This T cell receptor beta chain derives from a study of blood T cell repertoires in COVID-19. Study-level background: Specimens from acute and convalescent COVID-19 originated in the United States, Italy and Spain. PBMCs, B-cell-depleted T cells, or T cells were the source of the cDNA or gDNA that made up the material.

In the study's own analysis: How many nucleated cells were present was estimated from reference gene primer amplification. Clones were read by immunoSEQ multiplex PCR, and TCRdb kept only the in-frame ones, dropping some. V and J calls plus clone size are reproduced from that table; the DNA served to infer D and trimming. Here the sample spans about 230,000 clones, 75% to 90% being singletons. This receptor was obtained from an older woman with active or convalescent COVID-19. The sample consisted of peripheral blood.

This CDR3 is CAWNVQGRYEQYF. The CDR3 nucleotides read TGTGCCTGGAATGTACAGGGAAGGTACGAGCAGTACTTC. J is TRBJ2-7 and V is TRBV30, with a tentative D call TRBD1 (6 bases). The V and J ends lost 4 bases and 4 bases respectively, with 14 bases between them. The CDR3 consists of 13 residues. The germline CDR1 and CDR2 sequences are GTSNPN and SVGIG (reference sequence).